This T cell receptor (beta chain) was identified in a study of T cells in Graves' hyperthyroidism and ophthalmopathy. In germline, CDR1 is MNHNS, CDR2 SASEGT. V lost 6 bases, J lost 3 bases, and 14 bases stayed unmatched. This CDR3 has 16 residues. The source material, RNA transcripts, was used to amplify TCR beta CDR3 regions. First-round RT-PCR targeting the TCR CDR3 was performed with the HTBI primer set. In TCRdb, the multiplex PCR reads were re-called with MiXCR into one record per CDR3 protein. Here the sample spans under 650,000 distinct CDR3 sequences, about 16% being singletons. This clonotype was counted at least ten times.

The sequence was collected from a woman younger than 45 with Graves' hyperthyroidism. The J gene is TRBJ2-7, the V gene TRBV6-1; TRBD1 matches at 7 bases. Sequenced material: blood. The CDR3: CASSDGGPRQGYEQYF. The CDR3 region has the DNA TGTGCCAGCAGCGACGGCGGTCCTCGACAGGGCTACGAGCAGTACTTC.